Presented here are 23 T cell receptor beta chains from one specimen sequenced in a study of blood T cell repertoires in COVID-19. Assay: immunoSEQ multiplex PCR; the TCRdb copy retains only in-frame clones and omits some. The table shows 35,000 to 50,000 clones, with about 88% occurring only once. The specimen was peripheral blood. The source of these receptors is a woman aged 70 to 79 in a cohort sampled during active COVID-19.

This chain links TRBV10-1 with TRBJ2-7, with 7 bases that match TRBD2. The CDR3 sequence is 16 residues long. V trimming: 10 bases; J trimming: 3 bases; junction bases outside the gene matches: 18. Per the germline V gene, CDR1 is WNHNN and CDR2 is SYGVQD (reference sequence). CDR3 protein: CAMVQPSGITFYEQYF. CDR3 in DNA: TGCGCCATGGTCCAACCTAGCGGAATAACATTCTACGAGCAGTACTTC.

This clone has a single count. V and J are TRBV19 and TRBJ2-7, with 8 bases identical to TRBD1. This CDR3 is built from 12 residues. Looked up from germline, CDR1 is LNHDA and CDR2 is SQIVND (reference sequence). Unmatched junction bases numbered 4, after V lost 6 bases and J lost 6 bases. The DNA of the CDR3 is TGTGCCAGTAGCACGACAGGGGTCGAGCAGTACTTC. It specifies CASSTTGVEQYF. Filled out from reference TRBV19 and TRBJ2-7, the complete variable domain reads DGGITQSPKYLFRKEGQNVTLSCEQNLNHDAMYWYRQDPGQGLRLIYYSQIVNDFQKGDIAEGYSVSREKKESFPLTVTSAQKNPTAFYLCASSTTGVEQYFGPGTRLTVT.

The J gene is TRBJ1-1, the V gene TRBV7-9; D not resolved. This CDR3 contains 13 residues. V was cut by 5 bases and J by 2 bases, with 9 bases left in between. Germline lookup yields CDR1 SEHNR and CDR2 FQNEAQ (reference sequence). CDR3 DNA: TGTGCCAGCAGCCCTATTAGCAACACTGAAGCTTTCTTT. As protein: CASSPISNTEAFF.

V gene TRBV2 combines with J gene TRBJ1-3, with 10 bases lining up with TRBD1. Unmatched junction bases numbered 8, after V lost 5 bases and J lost 4 bases. Germline V gene sequence: CDR1 SNHLY, CDR2 FYNNEI. The CDR3 is 16 amino acids. CDR3 protein: CASSLDRGRAGNTIYF. In DNA, the CDR3 is TGTGCCAGCAGTTTAGACAGGGGGCGAGCCGGAAACACCATATATTTT.

This chain joins TRBV5-6 and TRBJ2-5, with 9 positions matching TRBD1. This CDR3 region has 15 residues. The ends lost 4 bases at V and 5 bases at J; junction bases unmatched: 9. Germline V gene sequence: CDR1 SGHDT, CDR2 YYEEEE. The DNA for the CDR3 is TGTGCCAGCAGCCTGCGGACAGGGGCTTTGGAGACCCAGTACTTC. Its protein is CASSLRTGALETQYF.

This chain links TRBV29-1 with TRBJ2-2; 10 bases map to TRBD2. CDR1 and CDR2 from the germline V gene are SQVTM and ANQGSEA. The CDR3 is 14 residues long. J gave up 4 bases and V 5 bases, and 4 bases lay outside the gene matches. CDR3 DNA sequence: TGCAGCGTTCGAGCGGGAGGGTCCACCGGGGAGCTGTTTTTT. This encodes CSVRAGGSTGELFF.

The chain carries TRBV7-2 and TRBJ2-2; TRBD2 is a possible D gene (7 bases). Trimming stripped 5 bases from V and 7 bases from J, with 20 bases between. Germline V gene data show CDR1 as SGHTA and CDR2 as FQGNSA. This CDR3 is 16 amino acids long. Written as DNA, the CDR3 is TGTGCCAGCAGCCCATGGGGGGGCCCCTCTGGCGGGGAGCTGTTTTTT. Translated: CASSPWGGPSGGELFF.

The genes are TRBV6-2 or TRBV6-3 and TRBJ2-7, with D perhaps matching TRBD1 (5 bases). V shed 5 bases and J shed 2 bases, with 16 bases lying between them. CDR1 is MNHEY, CDR2 SVGEGT, per germline. CDR3 length: 15 amino acids. The CDR3 loop reads CASSTPYRFPYEQYF. DNA of the CDR3: TGTGCCAGCAGTACCCCCTACAGGTTTCCCTACGAGCAGTACTTC.

V is TRBV7-2 and J is TRBJ1-1; D is ambiguous. This CDR3 has 13 residues. CDR1 and CDR2 from the germline V gene are SGHTA and FQGNSA. Trimming stripped 5 bases from V and 1 base from J, with 8 bases between. Written as DNA, the CDR3 is TGTGCCAGCAGCACACAAAAGAACACTGAAGCTTTCTTT. Translating gives CASSTQKNTEAFF. Full variable domain (rest looked up from reference TRBV7-2 and TRBJ1-1): GAGVSQSPSNKVTEKGKDVELRCDPISGHTALYWYRQSLGQGLEFLIYFQGNSAPDKSGLPSDRFSAERTGGSVSTLTIQRTQQEDSAVYLCASSTQKNTEAFFGQGTRLTVV.

The chain uses TRBV6-5 and TRBJ1-6; D is undetermined. This CDR3 comprises 15 residues. The V gene lost 2 bases and the J gene lost 7 bases, with 12 bases spanning the gap. The germline V gene has CDR1 MNHEY and CDR2 SVGAGI. CDR3 in DNA: TGTGCCAGCAGTTACGACGGAAGAGGGAATTCACCCCTCCACTTT. Its protein is CASSYDGRGNSPLHF.

The chain links TRBV24-1 to TRBJ2-7; tentatively, D is TRBD2 (6 bases). The V end was cut by 4 bases, the J end by 7 bases, with 16 bases between. This CDR3 region has 14 residues. Germline CDR1 reads KGHDR; CDR2 reads SFDVKD. The CDR3 DNA follows: TGTGCCACCAGTGACACTAGCCCGAAAAGAGAGCAGTACTTC. This gives the protein CATSDTSPKREQYF.

The chain links TRBV18 to TRBJ1-4, with a possible D match to TRBD1 (5 bases). Germline V CDR1 and CDR2: KGHSH, LQKENI. Trimming removed 1 base at V and 3 bases at J, with 6 bases between. The CDR3 has 14 residues. CDR3 DNA sequence: TGTGCCAGCTCACCACGGGGGGCTAATGAAAAACTGTTTTTT. It yields the protein CASSPRGANEKLFF.

On this clone: Its ends do not fully match the called genes, so a read error is possible. Different DNA sequences within this sample yield the same CDR3. The rearrangement uses TRBV28 and TRBJ1-6, with 7 positions matching TRBD1. Per the germline V gene, CDR1 is MDHEN and CDR2 is SYDVKM. The CDR3 has 16 residues. The CDR3 reads CASERQGAEERSPLHF. The CDR3, as DNA: TGTGCCAGCGAGAGACAGGGAGCGGAAGAGAGGTCACCCCTTCACTTT.

V is TRBV19 and J is TRBJ2-3; 7 nucleotides align to TRBD2. CDR1 is LNHDA and CDR2 is SQIVND in the germline V gene (reference sequence). With V trimmed by 1 base and J by 5 bases, 6 bases remained unmatched. The CDR3 covers 15 residues. The CDR3 here is CASSIVSSGQDTQYF. The CDR3 nucleotides read TGTGCCAGTAGTATAGTGTCTAGCGGTCAAGATACGCAGTATTTT.

The chain recombines TRBV7-8 with TRBJ1-4; 7 bases align to TRBD1. This CDR3 has 11 amino acids. J was trimmed by 6 bases and V by 9 bases; bases with no gene match: 1. The germline gives CDR1 SGHVS, CDR2 FQNEAQ. The CDR3 loop reads CARTGHEKLFF. In DNA form, the CDR3 reads TGTGCCAGGACAGGGCATGAAAAACTGTTTTTT.

The chain combines TRBV28 with TRBJ1-6; 9 nucleotides line up with TRBD1. V dropped 2 bases and J dropped 0; count of bases not matched to a gene: 5. Germline CDR1 and CDR2: MDHEN and SYDVKM. The CDR3 length is 18 residues. The CDR3 DNA follows: TGTGCCAGCAGTTTAGGTGGGACAGGGAGCTCCTATAATTCACCCCTCCACTTT. Translated, it gives CASSLGGTGSSYNSPLHF.

This clone has a handful of counts. This sequence joins TRBV28 and TRBJ2-2; maybe TRBD1 (5 bases). Trimming pared 5 bases from V and 3 bases from J, leaving 7 bases between. The CDR3 extends over 13 amino acids. Per germline, CDR1 MDHEN and CDR2 SYDVKM. This chain's CDR3 is CASSPQDTGELFF. The DNA of the CDR3 is TGTGCCAGCAGTCCACAGGACACCGGGGAGCTGTTTTTT.

The chain recombines TRBV24-1 with TRBJ2-1, with D possibly being TRBD2 (6 bases). The V gene lost 8 bases and the J gene lost 5 bases, with 12 bases spanning the gap. There are 13 residues in the CDR3. CDR1 and CDR2 from the germline V gene are KGHDR and SFDVKD. The CDR3 DNA reads as TGTGCCACCATGCGGGGAGGAAACAATGAGCAGTTCTTC. Amino acids: CATMRGGNNEQFF.

The chain joins TRBV5-4 to TRBJ2-1; D might be TRBD1 (6 bases). This CDR3 has 15 residues. Per the germline V gene, CDR1 is SGHNT and CDR2 is YYREEE (reference sequence). V lost 0 bases and J 9 bases, leaving 16 bases between the germline ends. The CDR3 is CASSLGWGPEVEQFF. In DNA form, the CDR3 reads TGTGCCAGCAGCTTGGGTTGGGGGCCCGAGGTTGAGCAGTTCTTC.

The chain is built from TRBV28 and TRBJ2-5; 9 bases fit TRBD2. Germline V gene data show CDR1 as MDHEN and CDR2 as SYDVKM. J was trimmed by 1 base and V by 4 bases; bases with no gene match: 4. The CDR3 loop spans 15 amino acids. The CDR3 sequence is CASSYQTSGQETQYF. Written as DNA, the CDR3 is TGTGCCAGCAGTTACCAGACTAGCGGCCAAGAGACCCAGTACTTC.

The chain employs TRBV6-5 and TRBJ1-4; possible D gene TRBD1, 5 bases. CDR3 length: 14 residues. Trimming took 7 bases from V and 0 from J, leaving 9 bases between them. Looked up from germline, CDR1 is MNHEY and CDR2 is SVGAGI. The CDR3 reads CASKQGATNEKLFF. DNA of the CDR3: TGTGCCAGCAAGCAGGGTGCAACTAATGAAAAACTGTTTTTT.

Regarding this clone: The identical CDR3 is also encoded by other nucleotide sequences in the sample. The J gene is TRBJ1-1, the V gene TRBV2, with unresolved D. The germline V gene has CDR1 SNHLY and CDR2 FYNNEI. Trimming removed 7 bases at V and 1 base at J, with 10 bases between. The CDR3 sequence is 13 residues long. The CDR3 loop is CASTLGENTEAFF. As DNA, the CDR3 is TGTGCCAGCACCCTGGGAGAGAACACTGAAGCTTTCTTT. The full variable domain, rest sourced from reference TRBV2 and TRBJ1-1, is EPEVTQTPSHQVTQMGQEVILRCVPISNHLYFYWYRQILGQKVEFLVSFYNNEISEKSEIFDDQFSVERPDGSNFTLKIRSTKLEDSAMYFCASTLGENTEAFFGQGTRLTVV.

The CDR3 reads CASSLVVSRYSTDTQYF. For the CDR3, the DNA is TGTGCCAGCAGCTTAGTCGTTAGTCGTTATAGCACAGATACGCAGTATTTT. The chain joins TRBV7-2 to TRBJ2-3; D is uncertain. The V end was cut by 1 base, the J end by 0 bases, with 14 bases between. From germline, CDR1 is SGHTA and CDR2 FQGNSA. This CDR3 is 17 amino acids long.